This T cell receptor (beta chain) appears in the sequencing data of a study of T cells in Graves' hyperthyroidism and ophthalmopathy. Whole-study results and caveats: Ophthalmopathy prediction by the model preceded onset by a median approximately 6.9 months.

With 5 bases removed from V and 8 bases from J, the gap between germline ends came to 16 bases. CDR1 MNHEY and CDR2 SMNVEV come from the germline V gene (reference sequence). The CDR3 loop spans 14 amino acids. This clonotype was seen ten or more times. Its antigen remains unidentified. Graves' hyperthyroidism was deemed stable given no ophthalmopathy progression within 18 months. Used for diagnoses were clinical symptoms, serum thyroxine and TRAb, thyroid ultrasound and orbital computed tomography. The TCR beta CDR3 regions underwent amplification using RNA transcripts as the source. A first-round RT-PCR of the TCR CDR3 used the HTBI primer set. TCRdb analysed the multiplex PCR reads with MiXCR anew, one entry per CDR3 protein. Of some 500,000 distinct CDR3 sequences in the sample, about 15% were seen once.

The receptor was isolated from a woman aged 18-35 years with Graves' hyperthyroidism. The chain couples TRBV27 to TRBJ2-1; D may be TRBD2 (6 bases). Material for sequencing was blood. CDR3 in DNA: TGTGCCAGCAGTCCCAGAGGGAGGATTTATGAGCAGTTCTTC. This sequence encodes CASSPRGRIYEQFF.